The 29 T cell receptor beta chains in this list originate from one sample, sequenced in a study of blood T cell repertoires in COVID-19. Here immunoSEQ multiplex PCR was the method, and the copy in TCRdb shows in-frame clones only, minus some. Of about 150,000 clones listed, roughly 80% are singletons. Sequenced sample: peripheral blood. These receptors all come from an elderly man with acute or convalescent COVID-19.

The V and J genes are TRBV19 and TRBJ2-5, with TRBD1 matching over 7 bases. The trim removed 3 bases at V and 3 bases at J, leaving 4 bases unmatched. Germline CDR1 is LNHDA and CDR2 is SQIVND (reference sequence). The CDR3 covers 14 residues. Here the CDR3 reads CASSIGQGEETQYF. CDR3 nucleotide sequence: TGTGCCAGTAGTATTGGCCAGGGGGAAGAGACCCAGTACTTC.

This chain uses TRBV19 with TRBJ1-3; D perhaps matches TRBD1 (5 bases). Germline values: CDR1 LNHDA, CDR2 SQIVND (reference sequence). CDR3 length equals 15 residues. Trimming shortened V by 7 bases and J by 2 bases, and 15 bases separated the two germline ends. CDR3 amino acids: CASTPGQNPGNTIYF. CDR3 bases: TGTGCCAGTACCCCTGGACAAAACCCTGGAAACACCATATATTTT.

V and J are TRBV4-1 and TRBJ2-1; 8 bases are shared with TRBD2. Germline V CDR1 and CDR2: MGHRA, YSYEKL. There are 15 residues in the CDR3. The ends lost 3 bases at V and 6 bases at J; junction bases unmatched: 7. The CDR3 region has the DNA TGCGCCAGCAGCCAGACATACGGGGGGGTCAATGAGCAGTTCTTC. Protein product: CASSQTYGGVNEQFF.

The gene calls are TRBV11-3 and TRBJ2-5, with a weak D call TRBD1 (5 bases). The CDR3 is 13 amino acids. The germline gives CDR1 SGHNT, CDR2 YENEEA. The V gene lost 6 bases and the J gene lost 2 bases, with 10 bases spanning the gap. In DNA form, the CDR3 reads TGTGCCAGCAGAGACAGTGCACAAGAGACCCAGTACTTC. Protein: CASRDSAQETQYF. The entire variable domain, with the rest obtained from reference TRBV11-3 and TRBJ2-5, is as follows: EAGVVQSPRYKIIEKKQPVAFWCNPISGHNTLYWYLQNLGQGPELLIRYENEEAVDDSQLPKDRFSAERLKGVDSTLKIQPAELGDSAVYLCASRDSAQETQYFGPGTRLLVL.

The CDR3 DNA is TGTGCCAGCAGCCAATGGGCTAGCGGGGGTCGTAGCTCTGGGGCCAACGTCCTGACTTTC. Its protein product is CASSQWASGGRSSGANVLTF. The V gene is TRBV4-2, the J gene TRBJ2-6; TRBD2 agrees at 10 bases. Germline-derived CDR1 and CDR2 are LGHNA and YNFKEQ. J lost 0 bases, V lost 2 bases, and 10 bases had no gene match. The CDR3 sequence is 20 residues long.

The CDR3 here is CASSLVGGAEQFF. The CDR3 region has the DNA TGTGCCAGCAGCTTAGTCGGGGGGGCTGAGCAGTTCTTC. The genes are TRBV7-2 and TRBJ2-1; 8 positions match TRBD2. Germline V CDR1 and CDR2: SGHTA, FQGNSA. The CDR3 contains 13 residues. Trimming at V came to 1 base and at J to 9 bases, leaving 2 bases not matched to a gene.

The chain carries TRBV6-5 and TRBJ2-7, with D hard to call. Germline V gene lookup returns CDR1 MNHEY and CDR2 SVGAGI. The CDR3 spans 13 residues. Between the trimmed V and J ends, which lost 6 bases and 6 bases, there was a span of 15 bases. The CDR3 loop is CASSGTILTEQYV. The CDR3 region has the DNA TGTGCCAGCAGCGGAACTATTCTCACCGAGCAGTACGTC.

The rearrangement links TRBV6-5 to TRBJ2-7; D might be TRBD2 (5 bases). Trimming stripped 0 bases from V and 2 bases from J, with 11 bases between. The CDR3 totals 15 residues. Looked up from germline, CDR1 is MNHEY and CDR2 is SVGAGI. The CDR3, as DNA: TGTGCCAGCAGTTACTCGTCGGTGGAGGCCTACGAGCAGTACTTC. Its protein is CASSYSSVEAYEQYF.

This sequence joins TRBV9 and TRBJ2-2, with D perhaps matching TRBD1 (6 bases). The J call could be wrong; TRBJ1-3 is a better fit for the DNA end. Looked up from germline, CDR1 is SGDLS and CDR2 is YYNGEE. The CDR3 spans 16 residues. CDR3 amino acids: CASSADPRGSGNTIYF. CDR3 sequence (DNA): TGTGCCAGCAGCGCCGACCCGAGGGGGTCTGGAAACACCATATATTTT.

The J gene is TRBJ1-1, the V gene TRBV19; TRBD1 matches 8 bases. Germline CDR1 LNHDA, CDR2 SQIVND (reference sequence). The CDR3 consists of 12 residues. Losses at the gene ends were 3 bases for V and 7 bases for J; bases not matched to a gene: 1. The CDR3, as DNA: TGTGCCAGTAGTATCGGACAGGGTGAAGCTTTCTTT. Protein: CASSIGQGEAFF.

The rearrangement joins TRBV27 to TRBJ2-2; the match to TRBD2 covers 7 bases. This CDR3 region has 16 residues. CDR1 and CDR2 (germline): MNHEY, SMNVEV (reference sequence). With 7 bases clipped from V and 2 bases from J, the junction kept 10 bases outside the gene matches. The CDR3 DNA is TGTGCCAGCACTTTTTCGGGGGGTGTTAACACCGGGGAGCTGTTTTTT. This codes for CASTFSGGVNTGELFF.

This chain joins TRBV6-2 or TRBV6-3 and TRBJ1-3; TRBD1 matches 8 bases. V lost 5 bases to trimming and J lost 7 bases; unmatched junction nucleotides: 13. Germline V CDR1 and CDR2: MNHEY, SVGEGT. The CDR3 runs 16 residues. Here the CDR3 DNA reads TGTGCCAGCAGTGAGTCCGGACAGGGAAGGACCAACACCATATATTTT. It is translated as CASSESGQGRTNTIYF.

V usage is TRBV5-1 and J usage is TRBJ2-5; TRBD1 matches at 10 bases. The CDR3 has 15 amino acids. Unmatched junction bases numbered 8, after V lost 4 bases and J lost 5 bases. The germline V gene has CDR1 SGHRS and CDR2 YFSETQ. CDR3 bases: TGCGCCAGCAGCCCAACGACAGGGGGCGACGAGACCCAGTACTTC. This translates into CASSPTTGGDETQYF.

The chain joins TRBV7-2 to TRBJ1-2; 8 positions agree with TRBD1. V was clipped by 4 bases and J by 6 bases; unmatched bases: 7. This CDR3 region has 14 residues. CDR1 and CDR2 from the germline V gene are SGHTA and FQGNSA. CDR3 DNA sequence: TGTGCCAGCAGCTCGAGAAGACAGGGGCATGGCTACACCTTC. It specifies CASSSRRQGHGYTF. Combining the CDR3 with reference TRBV7-2 and TRBJ1-2 gives the whole variable domain GAGVSQSPSNKVTEKGKDVELRCDPISGHTALYWYRQSLGQGLEFLIYFQGNSAPDKSGLPSDRFSAERTGGSVSTLTIQRTQQEDSAVYLCASSSRRQGHGYTFGSGTRLTVV.

This clone was counted between two and nine times. This chain uses TRBV2 with TRBJ1-2, with 8 bases aligning to TRBD1. This CDR3 is built from 14 residues. V was pared by 6 bases and J by 8 bases, with 11 bases of the junction left unmatched. CDR1 is SNHLY and CDR2 is FYNNEI in the germline V gene. In DNA form, the CDR3 reads TGTGCCAGCAGCCGGGACAGGTCGAGTATGGGCTACACCTTC. Protein: CASSRDRSSMGYTF.

V and J are TRBV5-6 and TRBJ1-2; D is ambiguous. This CDR3 region has 12 residues. V was shortened by 0 bases and J by 4 bases, with 4 bases between the two germline ends. The germline CDR1 and CDR2 sequences are SGHDT and YYEEEE. CDR3 DNA sequence: TGTGCCAGCAGCTTGGACAGCTATGGCTACACCTTC. Translating gives CASSLDSYGYTF.

CDR3 nucleotides: TGTGCCAGCAGCGTAGAGGAGGGTCCCTACGAGCAGTACTTC. This translates into CASSVEEGPYEQYF. V and J are TRBV9 and TRBJ2-7; a weak D match, TRBD2 (6 bases). Trimming shortened V by 0 bases and J by 2 bases, and 9 bases separated the two germline ends. CDR1 and CDR2 (germline): SGDLS, YYNGEE. The CDR3 loop spans 14 amino acids.

This clone has more than one count but fewer than ten. This rearrangement joins TRBV11-3 to TRBJ2-3; TRBD1 might be the D (6 bases). This CDR3 region has 14 residues. Trimming cost V 3 bases and J 0 bases, with 7 bases left between them. Germline assignment: CDR1 SGHNT and CDR2 YENEEA. The CDR3 region is CASSFDRSTDTQYF. CDR3 bases: TGTGCCAGCAGCTTCGACAGGAGCACAGATACGCAGTATTTT.

The J gene is TRBJ1-1, the V gene TRBV5-1; perhaps TRBD1 as D (6 bases). The germline gives CDR1 SGHRS, CDR2 YFSETQ. V was shortened by 4 bases and J by 1 base, with 11 bases between the two germline ends. This CDR3 contains 14 residues. CDR3 sequence (DNA): TGCGCCAGCAGCCCACAGGGTTCGAACACTGAAGCTTTCTTT. Its translation: CASSPQGSNTEAFF.

A few counts support this clone. This chain uses TRBV7-9 with TRBJ1-1; 7 nucleotides line up with TRBD1. Germline trimming cut 5 bases from V and 6 bases from J; bases unmatched to any gene: 3. CDR3 length: 12 amino acids. The germline V gene encodes CDR1 SEHNR and CDR2 FQNEAQ (reference sequence). The CDR3 DNA sequence: TGTGCCAGCAGCCGGGACAGCTCTGAAGCTTTCTTT. Amino acid sequence: CASSRDSSEAFF.

This chain connects TRBV24-1 to TRBJ2-6, with D perhaps TRBD1 (5 bases). The CDR3 contains 15 residues. CDR1 KGHDR and CDR2 SFDVKD come from the germline V gene. Trimming cost V 9 bases and J 0 bases, with 11 bases left between them. The CDR3 nucleotides read TGTGCCACCCAAGCAGGGAACTCTGGGGCCAACGTCCTGACTTTC. Translated: CATQAGNSGANVLTF.

The V call is TRBV18, the J call TRBJ1-2; TRBD1 matches 10 bases. Germline V CDR1 and CDR2: KGHSH, LQKENI. Trimming at V came to 3 bases and at J to 3 bases, leaving 4 bases not matched to a gene. The CDR3 contains 15 residues. CDR3 protein: CASSPGGTGDYGYTF. The CDR3 DNA sequence: TGTGCCAGCTCACCGGGCGGGACAGGGGACTATGGCTACACCTTC.

This clone came up a few times. V is TRBV28 and J is TRBJ1-3; the D is unclear. V lost 3 bases and J 0 bases, leaving 9 bases between the germline ends. This CDR3 spans 15 amino acids. Germline loops: CDR1 MDHEN, CDR2 SYDVKM. CDR3 nucleotide sequence: TGTGCCAGCAGTTTGTATACTTCCTCTGGAAACACCATATATTTT. This gives the protein CASSLYTSSGNTIYF.

The chain couples TRBV18 to TRBJ1-5; D might be TRBD1 (6 bases). This CDR3 contains 14 residues. V was trimmed by 6 bases and J by 1 base, leaving 10 bases between them. Looked up from germline, CDR1 is KGHSH and CDR2 is LQKENI. The CDR3 protein is CASSYRESNQPQHF. The CDR3 nucleotides read TGTGCCAGCTCGTACAGGGAAAGCAATCAGCCCCAGCATTTT.

CDR3: CASSLALAGGNEQYV. CDR3 DNA: TGTGCCAGCAGCTTAGCGCTGGCAGGGGGAAACGAGCAGTACGTC. The J gene is TRBJ2-7, the V gene TRBV7-8; 7 bases align to TRBD1. This CDR3 has 15 amino acids. Germline V gene data show CDR1 as SGHVS and CDR2 as FQNEAQ. V gave up 0 bases and J gave up 5 bases; unmatched junction bases: 7.

The gene calls are TRBV11-2 and TRBJ1-2; 7 bases agree with TRBD1. V was clipped by 4 bases and J by 3 bases; unmatched bases: 5. The germline CDR1 and CDR2 sequences are SGHAT and FQNNGV. The CDR3 consists of 14 residues. The CDR3 nucleotides are TGTGCCAGCAGCTCTCGACAGGGAGACTATGGCTACACCTTC. It codes for CASSSRQGDYGYTF. The whole variable domain, filled in from reference TRBV11-2 and TRBJ1-2, reads EAGVAQSPRYKIIEKRQSVAFWCNPISGHATLYWYQQILGQGPKLLIQFQNNGVVDDSQLPKDRFSAERLKGVDSTLKIQPAKLEDSAVYLCASSSRQGDYGYTFGSGTRLTVV.

This chain joins TRBV11-3 and TRBJ2-5, with 9 bases fitting TRBD1. The CDR3 loop spans 15 amino acids. V dropped 1 base and J dropped 1; count of bases not matched to a gene: 1. Germline CDR1 reads SGHNT; CDR2 reads YENEEA. Here the CDR3 DNA reads TGTGCCAGCAGCTTAGTGACAGGGGGCCAAGAGACCCAGTACTTC. It translates to CASSLVTGGQETQYF. Full variable domain (remainder filled in from reference TRBV11-3 and TRBJ2-5): EAGVVQSPRYKIIEKKQPVAFWCNPISGHNTLYWYLQNLGQGPELLIRYENEEAVDDSQLPKDRFSAERLKGVDSTLKIQPAELGDSAVYLCASSLVTGGQETQYFGPGTRLLVL.

The chain employs TRBV5-4 and TRBJ2-3; no clear D. The V and J ends lost 1 base and 3 bases respectively, with 3 bases between them. There are 12 residues in the CDR3. Looked up from germline, CDR1 is SGHNT and CDR2 is YYREEE (reference sequence). The CDR3 sequence: CASSLTTDTQYF. Here the CDR3 DNA reads TGTGCCAGCAGCTTGACTACAGATACGCAGTATTTT.

The chain carries TRBV19 and TRBJ1-2; 7 bases are a match to TRBD1. The CDR3 has 13 residues. Losses at the gene ends were 5 bases for V and 3 bases for J; bases not matched to a gene: 3. The V gene's germline CDR1 is LNHDA and CDR2 SQIVND (reference sequence). The CDR3 DNA sequence: TGTGCCAGTAGTCAGGGACAGTACTATGGCTACACCTTC. This translates into CASSQGQYYGYTF.